This TCR beta chain was identified during a study of cytomegalovirus exposure and HLA in healthy donors. Amplification used 60 Vbeta primers and 13 Jbeta primers. Assay used: immunoSEQ multiplex PCR; TCRdb lists only in-frame clones, some missing. The sample shows around 170,000 clones, 79% of them seen only once. This clone was counted a few times. Unmatched junction bases numbered 14, after V lost 4 bases and J lost 4 bases. The CDR3 totals 16 residues. Germline assignment: CDR1 SGHNT and CDR2 YYREEE (reference sequence). Sequences were obtained from PBMCs. The clonotype originates from a woman in her thirties or forties in good health and CMV-seronegative. The chain has TRBV5-4 and TRBJ2-7, with 7 positions matching TRBD2. CDR3 DNA sequence: TGTGCCAGCAGCCCTAGTGGGAGGCGGGAGAGATACGAGCAGTACTTC. Its protein product is CASSPSGRRERYEQYF.